One sample yielded the 29 T cell receptor beta chains listed below, sequenced in a study of blood T cells in healthy people across ages. The second PCR ran roughly 6 to 11 cycles with a sample-barcoded 5' primer and J-beta primers. TCRdb reanalysed the 5' RACE reads using MiXCR and keeps one entry per CDR3 protein. The sample yields fewer than 750,000 distinct CDR3 sequences, about 50% seen once. The source material was blood. The receptors shown here come from a woman of 80 years or more in good health.

This clonotype was observed a handful of times. The V gene is TRBV28, the J gene TRBJ2-2, with unresolved D. CDR3 size: 13 residues. Germline-derived CDR1 and CDR2 are MDHEN and SYDVKM. Trimming stripped 2 bases from V and 8 bases from J, with 9 bases between. CDR3 loop: CASSLNWWGELFF. In nucleotides, the CDR3 is TGTGCCAGCAGTTTAAATTGGTGGGGGGAGCTGTTTTTT.

The chain recombines TRBV20-1 with TRBJ1-1; D is ambiguous. V lost 0 bases and J 1 base, leaving 15 bases between the germline ends. The CDR3 is 16 residues long. Per germline, CDR1 DFQATT and CDR2 SNEGSKA (reference sequence). CDR3 in DNA: TGCAGTGCTAGAGATTTATTCGGGCAGGAGAACACTGAAGCTTTCTTT. It translates to CSARDLFGQENTEAFF.

This clonotype was observed a handful of times. CDR3 bases: TGTGCCAGCAGTTTGTCGGGGGCCGGTTCACCCCTCCACTTT. Translating it yields CASSLSGAGSPLHF. This sequence joins TRBV28 and TRBJ1-6, with D tentatively TRBD1 (6 bases). CDR1 and CDR2 (germline): MDHEN, SYDVKM. V was trimmed by 3 bases and J by 9 bases, leaving 12 bases between them. The CDR3 contains 14 residues.

This clonotype occurred a few times. The V call is TRBV11-2, the J call TRBJ2-4, with D unclear. V lost 1 base, J lost 0 bases, and 4 bases lay in between. This CDR3 region has 14 residues. Germline-derived CDR1 and CDR2 are SGHAT and FQNNGV. The CDR3 sequence: CASSLVLAKNIQYF. DNA of the CDR3: TGTGCCAGCAGCTTAGTTCTAGCCAAAAACATTCAGTACTTC.

This clonotype was counted a few times. The J gene is TRBJ2-4, the V gene TRBV6-2 or TRBV6-3, with D perhaps TRBD1 (5 bases). Germline V lookup: CDR1 MNHEY, CDR2 SVGEGT. The CDR3 has 14 amino acids. Trimming removed 7 bases from V and 9 bases from J, with 19 bases in between. CDR3 nucleotides: TGTGCCAGCACCTTGAATCAGGGATGGGGCATTCAGTACTTC. Encoded protein: CASTLNQGWGIQYF.

This clonotype came up many times. A read error may explain this, as a much larger clone is one base away. The J gene is TRBJ2-5, the V gene TRBV6-6; TRBD2 matches 11 bases. V shed 6 bases, J shed 11 bases, and the junction held 14 bases outside the gene matches. The germline V gene has CDR1 MNHNY and CDR2 SVGAGI (reference sequence). This CDR3 is built from 15 residues. CDR3 nucleotide sequence: TGTGCCAGCAGCCTACTAGCGGGAGTTACCTATGAGCAGTACTTC. It yields the protein CASSLLAGVTYEQYF.

V and J are TRBV7-3 and TRBJ1-1; D may be TRBD1 (6 bases). The CDR3 has 15 amino acids. CDR1 and CDR2 (germline): SGHTA, FQGTGA. Trimming shortened V by 2 bases and J by 5 bases, and 15 bases separated the two germline ends. CDR3 loop: CASSLSGGLGTEAFF. The CDR3 DNA reads TGTGCCAGCAGCTTATCGGGGGGCCTCGGGACTGAAGCTTTCTTT.

This clonotype was detected many times. The chain has TRBV6-6 and TRBJ2-3; D is undetermined. The germline gives CDR1 MNHNY, CDR2 SVGAGI (reference sequence). This CDR3 region has 11 residues. Trimming cost V 5 bases and J 5 bases, with 5 bases left between them. The CDR3, as DNA: TGTGCCAGCAGTGAGCAAGATACGCAGTATTTT. Translation gives CASSEQDTQYF.

The J gene is TRBJ1-2, the V gene TRBV28; D is unresolved. CDR1 is MDHEN, CDR2 SYDVKM, per germline. The CDR3 is 14 residues long. With 10 bases removed from V and 4 bases from J, the gap between germline ends came to 19 bases. This CDR3 reads CATVRDPRGYGYTF. Here the CDR3 DNA reads TGTGCCACAGTCCGGGATCCCCGGGGCTATGGCTACACCTTC.

This clonotype was picked up many times. The chain employs TRBV10-3 and TRBJ2-3; TRBD2 aligns across 10 bases. V was pared by 4 bases and J by 0 bases, with 7 bases of the junction left unmatched. Germline CDR1 is ENHRY and CDR2 is SYGVKD. The CDR3 has 17 amino acids. The CDR3 DNA is TGTGCCATCAGTGGGACTACTAGCGGGGCCAGCACAGATACGCAGTATTTT. Translating it yields CAISGTTSGASTDTQYF.

The chain uses TRBV21-1 and TRBJ2-7; TRBD1, the table's D call, was not compared with the DNA. TRBV21-1 is reported as a pseudogene. The CDR3 has 15 residues. CDR3 loop: CASTPRQGLSYEQYF. The CDR3 DNA reads TGTGCCAGCACCCCACGACAGGGCCTCTCCTACGAGCAGTACTTC.

This clonotype was seen repeatedly, ten times or more. The V call is TRBV7-9, the J call TRBJ2-3, with 7 bases aligning to TRBD1. The CDR3 has 16 residues. The V gene end was trimmed by 5 bases and the J gene end by 4 bases; junction bases not matched to a gene: 12. Germline V CDR1 and CDR2: SEHNR, FQNEAQ (reference sequence). Written as DNA, the CDR3 is TGTGCCAGCAGCCTTGCCAGGGGGAGTGAGGCAGATACGCAGTATTTT. Translated, it gives CASSLARGSEADTQYF. The full variable domain, rest sourced from reference TRBV7-9 and TRBJ2-3, is DTGVSQNPRHKITKRGQNVTFRCDPISEHNRLYWYRQTLGQGPEFLTYFQNEAQLEKSRLLSDRFSAERPKGSFSTLEIQRTEQGDSAMYLCASSLARGSEADTQYFGPGTRLTVL.

In its sample, this clonotype was seen once. A clone one base away is much larger, so this may be a read error. The chain joins TRBV27 to TRBJ2-7; D perhaps matches TRBD2 (6 bases). Germline V gene data show CDR1 as MNHEY and CDR2 as SMNVEV (reference sequence). Trimming took 5 bases from V and 7 from J, leaving 18 bases between them. This CDR3 has 14 amino acids. The CDR3, as DNA: TGTGCCAGCAGTCCCGGAGGGGCCAGAAATGAGCAGTACTTC. It translates to CASSPGGARNEQYF.

J is TRBJ2-5 and V is TRBV3-1, with D maybe TRBD2 (6 bases). The last part of the DNA fits TRBJ2-7 better; the J call may be wrong. The CDR3 is 14 amino acids. Germline V gives CDR1 LGHDT, CDR2 YNNKEL (reference sequence). The CDR3 loop reads CASSRSSVRGEQYF. The CDR3 DNA reads TGTGCCAGCAGCCGCTCTAGCGTTCGGGGCGAGCAGTACTTC.

The sample holds a few counts of this clonotype. The genes are TRBV20-1 and TRBJ2-3, with D unresolved. The CDR3 is 11 amino acids. V lost 0 bases and J lost 8, with 6 bases in between. Germline CDR1 and CDR2: DFQATT and SNEGSKA (reference sequence). CDR3 region: CSARDLSTQYF. The DNA for the CDR3 is TGCAGTGCTAGAGATTTGTCTACGCAGTATTTT.

As concerns this clonotype: It may be a read error: a sequence one base away is much more abundant. V and J are TRBV7-2 and TRBJ1-3, with unresolved D. The CDR3 consists of 14 residues. Germline V CDR1 and CDR2: SGHTA, FQGNSA. The CDR3: CASSSALSGNAIYF. CDR3 bases: TGTGCCAGCAGCTCGGCCCTCTCTGGAAACGCCATATATTTT.

The chain uses TRBV30 and TRBJ1-2; possible D gene TRBD1, 5 bases. Germline assignment: CDR1 GTSNPN and CDR2 SVGIG (reference sequence). V was pared by 3 bases and J by 8 bases, with 19 bases between. The CDR3 loop spans 14 amino acids. The CDR3 DNA reads as TGTGCCTGGAGACCCTTGGGACCATGGAAGGGCTACACCTTC. Translating it yields CAWRPLGPWKGYTF.

The chain links TRBV27 to TRBJ2-1; D not resolved. This CDR3 comprises 14 residues. From germline, CDR1 is MNHEY and CDR2 SMNVEV (reference sequence). V gave up 8 bases and J gave up 4 bases, with 15 bases separating them. CDR3: CASSRRGRYNEQFF. CDR3 sequence (DNA): TGTGCCAGCTCGAGGAGAGGTCGTTACAATGAGCAGTTCTTC.

In the case of this clonotype: A much more abundant neighbour one base away suggests this may be a read error. V is TRBV7-8 and J is TRBJ1-5; D not resolved. This CDR3 spans 13 amino acids. The germline CDR1 and CDR2 sequences are SGHVS and FQNEAQ. V gave up 5 bases and J gave up 9 bases, with 14 bases separating them. This CDR3 is CASSPFLSPPQHF. The CDR3 region has the DNA TGTGCCAGCAGCCCCTTTTTAAGTCCGCCCCAGCATTTT.

Turning to this clonotype: The junction departs from germline at one end; a sequencing error may be responsible. The CDR3 sequence: CTSSFRADTQYF. In nucleotides, the CDR3 is TGCACCAGCAGCTTCCGGGCAGATACGCAGTATTTT. This chain uses TRBV5-1 with TRBJ2-3; no reliable D call. From germline, CDR1 is SGHRS and CDR2 YFSETQ. This CDR3 region has 12 residues.

This clonotype was detected ten times or more. The chain couples TRBV6-6 to TRBJ1-4; perhaps TRBD1 as D (5 bases). V lost 5 bases and J 0 bases, leaving 13 bases between the germline ends. This CDR3 has 16 residues. Germline lookup yields CDR1 MNHNY and CDR2 SVGAGI (reference sequence). CDR3 amino acids: CASSAPATATNEKLFF. CDR3 nucleotide sequence: TGTGCCAGCAGTGCACCCGCGACAGCAACTAATGAAAAACTGTTTTTT.

CDR3 DNA: TGTGCCAGCGCTCGGGGGGGCGTTGGCGGGGAGCTGTTTTTT. It specifies CASARGGVGGELFF. This chain uses TRBV6-2 or TRBV6-3 with TRBJ2-2, with TRBD2 identical over 8 bases. Germline trimming cut 8 bases from V and 7 bases from J; bases unmatched to any gene: 9. Germline CDR1 and CDR2: MNHEY and SVGEGT. There are 14 residues in the CDR3.

For this clonotype: A much larger clone differs by one base, so this may be a read error. The rearrangement joins TRBV5-1 to TRBJ2-5; no reliable D call. Germline V lookup: CDR1 SGHRS, CDR2 YFSETQ. There are 12 residues in the CDR3. CDR3 DNA sequence: TGCGCCAGTTCGAATGACCAAGAGGCCCAGTACTTC. It specifies CASSNDQEAQYF.

This clonotype appeared many times. J is TRBJ2-3 and V is TRBV30; tentatively, D is TRBD2 (6 bases). V lost 3 bases and J lost 5, with 9 bases in between. CDR1 and CDR2 (germline): GTSNPN, SVGIG (reference sequence). The CDR3 runs to 12 residues. CDR3 residues: CAWSGAGDTQYF. The CDR3 nucleotides are TGTGCCTGGAGCGGAGCGGGAGATACGCAGTATTTT. The variable domain in full, with the rest retrieved from reference TRBV30 and TRBJ2-3, is SQTIHQWPATLVQPVGSPLSLECTVEGTSNPNLYWYRQAAGRGLQLLFYSVGIGQISSEVPQNLSASRPQDRQFILSSKKLLLSDSGFYLCAWSGAGDTQYFGPGTRLTVL.

Only a few counts were recorded for this clonotype. The rearrangement joins TRBV6-4 to TRBJ2-1; D is undetermined. The DNA end is a closer match to TRBJ2-7, so the J assignment may be wrong. Germline-derived CDR1 and CDR2 are MRHNA and SNTAGT. This CDR3 is 16 amino acids long. CDR3 in amino acids: CASSDFSKSSYNEQYF. The CDR3 DNA reads as TGTGCCAGCAGTGACTTTTCAAAGAGCTCCTACAATGAGCAGTACTTC.

On this clonotype itself: This could be a read error, since a much larger clone is one nucleotide away. This chain connects TRBV15 to TRBJ1-2; D not certain. The CDR3 loop spans 12 amino acids. Germline CDR1 LNHNV, CDR2 YYDKDF (reference sequence). Between the trimmed V and J ends, which lost 0 bases and 10 bases, there was a span of 9 bases. CDR3 residues: CATSRDLVAYTF. As DNA, the CDR3 is TGTGCCACCAGCAGAGATCTTGTAGCCTACACCTTC.

This clonotype was found many times. The chain uses TRBV7-9 and TRBJ2-3; no clear D. The germline V gene has CDR1 SEHNR and CDR2 FQNEAQ (reference sequence). The CDR3 extends over 14 amino acids. Trimming took off 3 bases at V and 4 bases at J, with 11 bases between the two ends. CDR3 protein: CASSLSAWPDTQYF. The CDR3 nucleotides are TGTGCCAGCAGCTTGTCCGCTTGGCCAGATACGCAGTATTTT.

V gene TRBV5-1 combines with J gene TRBJ2-1; a weak D match, TRBD2 (6 bases). The CDR3 has 15 amino acids. Germline V gene lookup returns CDR1 SGHRS and CDR2 YFSETQ. Trimming cost V 2 bases and J 8 bases, with 17 bases left between them. The CDR3: CASSLVAGGFDEQFF. CDR3 DNA: TGCGCCAGCAGCTTAGTAGCTGGGGGGTTCGATGAGCAGTTCTTC.

The chain joins TRBV10-3 to TRBJ2-2, with D uncertain. CDR3 length equals 14 residues. The V and J ends lost 11 bases and 2 bases respectively, with 15 bases between them. From germline, CDR1 is ENHRY and CDR2 SYGVKD. The CDR3 is CALNDEFNTGELFF. In nucleotides, the CDR3 is TGTGCCCTGAATGATGAGTTTAACACCGGGGAGCTGTTTTTT.